The next 10 T cell receptor beta chains were all read from a single sample in a study of early T cells in non-severe SARS-CoV-2 infection. MiXCR, run by TCRdb on the 5' RACE reads, gives a single entry per CDR3 protein. Found here are 37,000 or so distinct CDR3 sequences, over 4.5% of them singletons; the top ten hold 4.8%. The specimen was whole blood. These receptors were taken from an adult who was a healthcare worker with PCR-confirmed SARS-CoV-2 infection or an uninfected control (not recorded which).

This clonotype was detected ten times or more. J is TRBJ2-1 and V is TRBV28, with 7 bases fitting TRBD2. After removal of 7 bases from V and 3 bases from J, the junction contained 9 bases not matched to a gene. This CDR3 has 15 amino acids. Germline V lookup: CDR1 MDHEN, CDR2 SYDVKM. The CDR3 DNA sequence: TGTGCCAGCACCAGAGTGGGACTACACTACAATGAGCAGTTCTTC. Protein sequence: CASTRVGLHYNEQFF.

This clonotype was detected ten times or more. The CDR3 spells CASSQSGYGYTF. The CDR3 DNA reads TGTGCCAGCAGCCAATCCGGGTATGGCTACACCTTC. The V and J genes are TRBV3-1 and TRBJ1-2; D call uncertain. Germline CDR1 reads LGHDT; CDR2 reads YNNKEL (reference sequence). Trimming took 2 bases from V and 5 from J, leaving 6 bases between them. The CDR3 is made up of 12 amino acids.

Many counts were recorded for this clonotype. The V gene is TRBV29-1, the J gene TRBJ1-1; possible D gene TRBD1, 5 bases. The CDR3 has 11 amino acids. V lost 7 bases to trimming and J lost 8 bases, with 14 bases between them. Germline values: CDR1 SQVTM, CDR2 ANQGSEA. This CDR3 reads CSAQDQYEAFF. The CDR3 DNA reads as TGCAGCGCACAGGACCAATACGAAGCTTTCTTT.

Many counts were recorded for this clonotype. This chain uses TRBV6-1 with TRBJ1-2; possible D gene TRBD1, 6 bases. V lost 2 bases to trimming and J lost 6 bases, with 10 bases between them. The CDR3 has 13 amino acids. Germline loops: CDR1 MNHNS, CDR2 SASEGT. As DNA, the CDR3 is TGTGCCAGCAGTGAAACACAGGGTCATGGCTACACCTTC. Translation: CASSETQGHGYTF.

This clonotype was seen at least ten times. The V and J genes are TRBV3-1 and TRBJ2-5; D unresolved. The V gene's germline CDR1 is LGHDT and CDR2 YNNKEL (reference sequence). Trimming cost V 0 bases and J 4 bases, with 3 bases left between them. The CDR3 contains 12 residues. CDR3 nucleotides: TGTGCCAGCAGCCAAGAAGGAGAGACCCAGTACTTC. Encoded protein: CASSQEGETQYF.

This clonotype has a count of ten or more. V gene TRBV20-1 combines with J gene TRBJ2-1; D is unresolved. Trimming took off 6 bases at V and 6 bases at J, with 12 bases between the two ends. CDR3 length equals 12 residues. Germline V gives CDR1 DFQATT, CDR2 SNEGSKA (reference sequence). The CDR3 bases are TGCAGTGCCTGGGAACAGTCCAATGAGCAGTTCTTC. Residues: CSAWEQSNEQFF.

This clonotype was counted many times. The chain couples TRBV2 to TRBJ2-3; 8 positions agree with TRBD1. V lost 6 bases, J lost 4 bases, and 6 bases stayed unmatched. This CDR3 region has 14 residues. CDR1 SNHLY and CDR2 FYNNEI come from the germline V gene. Written as DNA, the CDR3 is TGTGCCAGCAGCCGTGGACAGGGTCCAGATACGCAGTATTTT. It translates to CASSRGQGPDTQYF.

This clonotype was detected a few times. The V and J genes are TRBV12-3 or TRBV12-4 and TRBJ2-7, with D perhaps given as TRBD1 or TRBD2 (5 bases each). The CDR3 sequence is 13 residues long. V was clipped by 2 bases and J by 3 bases, with 8 bases between them. CDR3 region: CASSLMGVYEQYF. In DNA, the CDR3 is TGTGCCAGCAGTTTAATGGGGGTCTACGAGCAGTACTTC.

This clonotype was counted at least ten times. The chain uses TRBV27 and TRBJ2-7; D may match TRBD1 or TRBD2 (5 bases each). Germline-derived CDR1 and CDR2 are MNHEY and SMNVEV (reference sequence). The CDR3 loop spans 13 amino acids. The germline V and J ends were trimmed by 5 bases and 2 bases, with 10 bases remaining between them. CDR3 residues: CASSDSGAYEQYF. The CDR3 bases are TGTGCCAGCAGTGACAGCGGCGCCTACGAGCAGTACTTC.

The genes are TRBV4-1 and TRBJ2-7; TRBD1 matches at 9 bases. The CDR3 runs to 15 residues. Per the germline V gene, CDR1 is MGHRA and CDR2 is YSYEKL. Trimming removed 1 base from V and 4 bases from J; junction bases left unmatched: 5. The CDR3 DNA reads as TGCGCCAGCAGCCAAGGAGCGACAGGGGGTTACGAGCAGTACTTC. This codes for CASSQGATGGYEQYF.